The sequence of this T cell receptor beta chain was determined in a study of identical twins. A universal primer site was incorporated via template switching, and the cDNA contained unique molecular identifiers. Via MiXCR, TCRdb re-called the 5' RACE reads, giving one row per CDR3 protein. The data hold a few hundred thousand distinct CDR3 sequences, with more than 9% observed a single time. General study points: Out-of-frame alpha sequences common to twins exhibited a surplus of low generation probability. Insertions were fewer in abundant cord blood beta clonotypes, whereas memory repertoires showed none of this pattern.

V was trimmed by 6 bases and J by 4 bases, leaving 18 bases between them. Germline V CDR1 and CDR2: SEHNR, FQNEAQ (reference sequence). The CDR3 totals 15 residues. The table lists this clonotype with many counts. The antigen is not known. These data also formed part of another study, on yellow fever vaccine responses in identical twins.

The sequenced sample consisted of PBMCs. V usage is TRBV7-9 and J usage is TRBJ1-1; D perhaps matches TRBD1 (5 bases). The origin of this receptor is a woman between 18 and 29 years old in good health. The CDR3 DNA reads as TGTGCCAGCAGGGAGAGGCCAGGGATGGCCACTGAAGCTTTCTTT. Residues: CASRERPGMATEAFF.